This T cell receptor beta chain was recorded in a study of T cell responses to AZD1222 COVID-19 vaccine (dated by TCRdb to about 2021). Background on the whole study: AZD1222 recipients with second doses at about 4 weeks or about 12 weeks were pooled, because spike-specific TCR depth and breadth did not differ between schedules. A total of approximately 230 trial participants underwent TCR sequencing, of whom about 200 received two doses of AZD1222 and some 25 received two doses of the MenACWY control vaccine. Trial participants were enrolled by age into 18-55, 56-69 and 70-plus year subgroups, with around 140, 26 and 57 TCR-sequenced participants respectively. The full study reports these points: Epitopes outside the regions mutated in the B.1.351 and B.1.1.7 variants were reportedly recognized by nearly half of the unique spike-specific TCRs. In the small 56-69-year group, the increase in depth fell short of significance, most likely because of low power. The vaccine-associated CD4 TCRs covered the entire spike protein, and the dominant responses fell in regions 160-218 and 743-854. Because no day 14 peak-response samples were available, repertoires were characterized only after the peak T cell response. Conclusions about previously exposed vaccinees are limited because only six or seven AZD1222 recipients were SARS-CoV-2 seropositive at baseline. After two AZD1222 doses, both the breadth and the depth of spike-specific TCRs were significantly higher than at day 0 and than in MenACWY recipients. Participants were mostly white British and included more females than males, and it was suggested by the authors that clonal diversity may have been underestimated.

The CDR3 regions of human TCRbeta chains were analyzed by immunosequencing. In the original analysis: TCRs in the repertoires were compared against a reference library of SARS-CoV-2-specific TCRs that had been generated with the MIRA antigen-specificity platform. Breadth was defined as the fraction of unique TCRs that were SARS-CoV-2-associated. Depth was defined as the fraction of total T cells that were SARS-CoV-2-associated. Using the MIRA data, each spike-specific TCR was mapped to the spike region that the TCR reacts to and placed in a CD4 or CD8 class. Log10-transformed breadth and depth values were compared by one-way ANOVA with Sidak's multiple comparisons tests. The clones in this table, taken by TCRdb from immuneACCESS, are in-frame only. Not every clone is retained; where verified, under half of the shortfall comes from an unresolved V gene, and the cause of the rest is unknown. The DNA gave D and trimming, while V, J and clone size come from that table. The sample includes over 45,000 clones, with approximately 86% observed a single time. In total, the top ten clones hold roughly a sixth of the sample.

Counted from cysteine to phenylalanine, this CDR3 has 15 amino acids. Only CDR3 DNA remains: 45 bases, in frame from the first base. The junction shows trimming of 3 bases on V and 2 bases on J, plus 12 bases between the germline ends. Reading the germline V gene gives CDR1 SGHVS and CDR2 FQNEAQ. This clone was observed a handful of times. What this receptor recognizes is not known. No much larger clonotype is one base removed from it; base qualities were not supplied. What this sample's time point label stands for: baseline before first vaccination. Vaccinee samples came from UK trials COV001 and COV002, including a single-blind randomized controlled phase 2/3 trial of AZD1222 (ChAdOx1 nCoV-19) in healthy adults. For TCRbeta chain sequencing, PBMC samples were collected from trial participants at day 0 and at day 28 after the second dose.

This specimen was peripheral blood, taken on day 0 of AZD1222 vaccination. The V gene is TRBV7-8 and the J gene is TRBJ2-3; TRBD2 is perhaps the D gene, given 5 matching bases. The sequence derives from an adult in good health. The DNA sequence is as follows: TGTGCCAGCAGCTTTTTTACTAGTCCCACAGATACGCAGTATTTT. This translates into CASSFFTSPTDTQYF.